This TCR beta chain comes out of a study of cytomegalovirus exposure and HLA in healthy donors. Study-wide points: Later analysis placed DRB1 highest and HLA-C lowest in TCR association rates, which differed by HLA locus. As was reported, the classifier diagnosed cytomegalovirus status with high specificity and sensitivity.

There were likely unrecorded immune exposures, though donors were nominally healthy when sampled. This clone was recorded once. Its antigen is undetermined. The CDR3 is 15 amino acids. Germline V lookup: CDR1 MNHEY, CDR2 SMNVEV (reference sequence). V was clipped by 5 bases and J by 7 bases; unmatched bases: 8. The study ran its PCR with 60 Vbeta and 13 Jbeta primers. Repertoires were generated with immunoSEQ multiplex PCR, while TCRdb's copy carries only in-frame clones and drops some. The sample yields more than 150,000 clones, more than 85% seen once. This chain links TRBV27 with TRBJ2-5; TRBD2 aligns across 12 bases. The specimen was PBMCs. The clonotype originates from a girl under two years old in good health and CMV-seronegative. The CDR3 DNA follows: TGTGCCAGCAGTGCCCTAGCGGGGGGGGAAGGGACCCAGTACTTC. Translated, it gives CASSALAGGEGTQYF.